This passage covers 9 T cell receptor beta chains from one sample sequenced in a study of regulatory T cells in long-lasting Graves disease. Arm-PCR of CDR3 regions with iRepertoire HTBI primers generated TCR beta libraries. TCRdb reprocessed the multiplex PCR reads via MiXCR and lists one record per CDR3 protein. The table has hundreds of thousands of distinct CDR3 sequences, less than 20% seen once; the top ten hold 18%. This sample's time point: newly diagnosed GD, antithyroid drugs for less than 3 months. Construction of the TCR library relied on RNA isolated from PBMCs. The sample was also linked to a second study, of T cells in Graves' hyperthyroidism and ophthalmopathy.

The sample in question was peripheral blood mononuclear cells (PBMCs), obtained at new diagnosis, from a patient treated with antithyroid drugs. The origin of the receptors is a woman aged 25 to 39 with Graves disease.

This clonotype was seen only a few times. The chain recombines TRBV10-3 with TRBJ2-1, with D maybe TRBD1 (6 bases). Per germline, CDR1 ENHRY and CDR2 SYGVKD. V gave up 6 bases and J gave up 7 bases, with 13 bases separating them. This CDR3 spans 13 amino acids. The CDR3 coding sequence is TGTGCCATCAGCACAGGGTTTGGGAATGAGCAGTTCTTC. Protein product: CAISTGFGNEQFF.

The chain combines TRBV19 with TRBJ2-1; 9 bases match TRBD2. This CDR3 contains 17 residues. Trimming removed 6 bases from V and 4 bases from J; junction bases left unmatched: 13. Germline assignment: CDR1 LNHDA and CDR2 SQIVND (reference sequence). Here the CDR3 reads CASSQRGLAISYNEQFF. The CDR3 region has the DNA TGTGCCAGTAGCCAAAGGGGACTAGCCATCTCTTACAATGAGCAGTTCTTC. The full variable domain, with the rest looked up from reference TRBV19 and TRBJ2-1, is DGGITQSPKYLFRKEGQNVTLSCEQNLNHDAMYWYRQDPGQGLRLIYYSQIVNDFQKGDIAEGYSVSREKKESFPLTVTSAQKNPTAFYLCASSQRGLAISYNEQFFGPGTRLTVL.

A note on this clonotype: The CDR3 carries no conserved terminal phenylalanine or tryptophan, so it likely arises from a read error. The V call is TRBV28, the J call TRBJ1-5, with no clear D. The V gene lost 3 bases and the J gene lost 2 bases, with 14 bases spanning the gap. Germline loops: CDR1 MDHEN, CDR2 SYDVKM. The CDR3 is made up of 16 amino acids. The CDR3 nucleotides read TGTGCCAGCAGTTTTGAGGAGGAAAGAGGCAATCAGCCCCAGCATCTT. Protein sequence: CASSFEEERGNQPQHL.

This clonotype showed up many times. V and J are TRBV28 and TRBJ1-5, with D hard to call. The CDR3 contains 13 residues. Trimming cost V 6 bases and J 3 bases, with 9 bases left between them. The germline CDR1 and CDR2 sequences are MDHEN and SYDVKM. CDR3 sequence (DNA): TGTGCCAGCAGGGGCGTGTTCAATCAGCCCCAGCATTTT. This gives the protein CASRGVFNQPQHF. The full variable domain, completed using reference TRBV28 and TRBJ1-5, is DVKVTQSSRYLVKRTGEKVFLECVQDMDHENMFWYRQDPGLGLRLIYFSYDVKMKEKGDIPEGYSVSREKKERFSLILESASTNQTSMYLCASRGVFNQPQHFGDGTRLSIL.

This clonotype was observed at least ten times. V is TRBV28 and J is TRBJ2-7; D may correspond to TRBD1 or TRBD2 (6 bases each). The germline CDR1 and CDR2 sequences are MDHEN and SYDVKM. CDR3 length: 14 residues. Trimming cost V 6 bases and J 5 bases, with 17 bases left between them. The CDR3 sequence: CASRGGRRGHEQYF. The CDR3, as DNA: TGTGCCAGCAGGGGGGGCCGAAGAGGGCACGAGCAGTACTTC.

With respect to this clonotype: A much larger clone sits a single nucleotide away, making a read error possible. V and J are TRBV28 and TRBJ2-1; D unresolved. The CDR3 length is 14 residues. Germline V gene lookup returns CDR1 MDHEN and CDR2 SYDVKM. The CDR3 region is CASSTAAGYDEQFF. CDR3 in DNA: TGTGCCAGCAGTACCGCGGCTGGCTACGATGAGCAGTTCTTC.

This clonotype has at least ten counts. This chain connects TRBV7-9 to TRBJ2-3; D is uncertain. Trimming removed 3 bases from V and 2 bases from J, with 12 bases in between. The CDR3 is made up of 15 amino acids. From germline, CDR1 is SEHNR and CDR2 FQNEAQ (reference sequence). CDR3 amino acids: CASSLVRSTTDTQYF. The DNA for the CDR3 is TGTGCCAGCAGCTTGGTCAGGAGTACCACAGATACGCAGTATTTT.

At least ten counts were recorded for this clonotype. This chain connects TRBV10-3 to TRBJ2-3, with D uncertain. CDR1 is ENHRY, CDR2 SYGVKD, per germline. Trimming pared 8 bases from V and 1 base from J, leaving 1 base between. The length of the CDR3 is 10 residues. CDR3 protein: CAIGTDTQYF. The CDR3 nucleotides are TGTGCCATCGGCACAGATACGCAGTATTTT.

This clonotype has ten or more counts. The V call is TRBV12-3 or TRBV12-4, the J call TRBJ2-7, with D uncertain. This CDR3 has 14 residues. V was trimmed by 1 base and J by 4 bases, leaving 11 bases between them. CDR3 sequence: CASSLVGVRYEQYF. The CDR3 bases are TGTGCCAGCAGTTTAGTTGGGGTGAGGTACGAGCAGTACTTC.